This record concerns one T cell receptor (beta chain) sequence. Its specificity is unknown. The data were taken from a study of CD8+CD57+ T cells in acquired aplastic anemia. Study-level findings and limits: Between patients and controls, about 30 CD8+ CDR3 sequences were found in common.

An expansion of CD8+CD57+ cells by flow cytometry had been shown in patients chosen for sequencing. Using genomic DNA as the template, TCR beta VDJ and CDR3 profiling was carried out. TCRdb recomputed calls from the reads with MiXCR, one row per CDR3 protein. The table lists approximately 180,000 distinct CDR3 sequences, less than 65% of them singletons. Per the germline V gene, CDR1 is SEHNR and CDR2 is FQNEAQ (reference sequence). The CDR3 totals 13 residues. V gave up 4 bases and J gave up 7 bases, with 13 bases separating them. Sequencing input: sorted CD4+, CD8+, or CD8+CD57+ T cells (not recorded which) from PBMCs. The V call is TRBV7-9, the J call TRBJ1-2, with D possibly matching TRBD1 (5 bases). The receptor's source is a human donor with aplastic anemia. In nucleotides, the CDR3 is TGTGCCAGCAGCTCGGTGGCAGGGAGTGGCTACACCTTC. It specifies CASSSVAGSGYTF.